Below are 5 T cell receptor beta chains sequenced from a single sample in a study of blood T cells in healthy people across ages. The authors ran a second PCR of roughly 7 to 11 cycles using a sample-barcoded 5' primer and a J-beta primer mix. TCRdb re-called the 5' RACE reads through MiXCR, storing one row per CDR3 protein. The repertoire consists of 1,300,000 or so distinct CDR3 sequences, with roughly 60% occurring once and the leading ten covering 6.5% to 8.5%. Sample: blood. The receptors were sampled from a man between 18 and 35 years old in good health.

This clonotype was seen only a few times. V is TRBV12-3 or TRBV12-4 and J is TRBJ1-2; 7 bases map to TRBD1. This CDR3 has 14 amino acids. The V gene end was trimmed by 6 bases and the J gene end by 4 bases; junction bases not matched to a gene: 8. This chain's CDR3 is CASSPPGQSYGYTF. The DNA of the CDR3 is TGTGCCAGCAGCCCCCCGGGACAGTCCTATGGCTACACCTTC.

J is TRBJ2-5 and V is TRBV29-1; D possibly corresponds to TRBD2 (6 bases). The J call is in doubt because the DNA end fits TRBJ2-7 better. Germline CDR1 and CDR2: SQVTM and ANQGSEA. The CDR3 has 13 amino acids. The CDR3 DNA reads as TGCAGCGTCGTGGCGGGGACGGAGTTCGAGCAGTACTTC. This translates into CSVVAGTEFEQYF.

This sequence joins TRBV20-1 and TRBJ1-1; TRBD1 is a possible D gene (6 bases). The CDR3 has 14 amino acids. The ends were cut back, 3 bases at V and 1 base at J, with 12 bases in the middle. The germline CDR1 and CDR2 sequences are DFQATT and SNEGSKA (reference sequence). This CDR3 reads CSASGGQQNTEAFF. In DNA form, the CDR3 reads TGCAGTGCTAGTGGGGGACAACAGAACACTGAAGCTTTCTTT.

Only a few counts were recorded for this clonotype. The chain joins TRBV29-1 to TRBJ1-4; perhaps TRBD1 as D (5 bases). V was clipped by 5 bases and J by 3 bases, with 10 bases between them. The germline CDR1 and CDR2 sequences are SQVTM and ANQGSEA. The CDR3 sequence is 13 residues long. CDR3 coding DNA: TGCAGCGTTTCGAAGGGGCCTAATGAAAAACTGTTTTTT. Translation gives CSVSKGPNEKLFF.

This clonotype was counted a few times. This chain joins TRBV15 and TRBJ2-6; D unresolved. Germline CDR1 reads LNHNV; CDR2 reads YYDKDF (reference sequence). V was trimmed by 0 bases and J by 4 bases, leaving 10 bases between them. The CDR3 extends over 16 amino acids. The DNA for the CDR3 is TGTGCCACCAGCAGAGATCCCTCGACCGGGGCCAACGTCCTGACTTTC. It codes for CATSRDPSTGANVLTF.